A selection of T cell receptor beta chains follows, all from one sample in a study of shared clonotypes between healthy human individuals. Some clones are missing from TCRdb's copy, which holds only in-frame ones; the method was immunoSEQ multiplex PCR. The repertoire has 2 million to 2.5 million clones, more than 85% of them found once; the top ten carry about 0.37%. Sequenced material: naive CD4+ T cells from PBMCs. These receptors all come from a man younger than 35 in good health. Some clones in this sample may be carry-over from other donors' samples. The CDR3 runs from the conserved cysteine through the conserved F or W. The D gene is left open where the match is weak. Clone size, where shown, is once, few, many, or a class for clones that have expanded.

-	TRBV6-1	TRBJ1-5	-	CASKGNQPQHF	TGTGCCAGCAAGGGGAATCAGCCCCAGCATTTT
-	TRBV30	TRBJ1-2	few	CAWSPIGTDGYTF	TGTGCCTGGAGTCCGATTGGGACGGATGGCTACACCTTC
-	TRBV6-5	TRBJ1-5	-	CASSLNQGNNQPQHF	TGTGCCAGCAGTTTAAACCAGGGTAACAATCAGCCCCAGCATTTT
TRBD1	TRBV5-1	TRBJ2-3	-	CASSSIGQGTDTQYF	TGCGCCAGCAGCTCTATAGGACAGGGCACAGATACGCAGTATTTT
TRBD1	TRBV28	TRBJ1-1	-	CASSSADRDTEAFF	TGTGCCAGCAGTTCCGCCGACAGGGACACTGAAGCTTTCTTT
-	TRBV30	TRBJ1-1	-	CAWSPYNTEAFF	TGTGCCTGGAGTCCATATAACACTGAAGCTTTCTTT
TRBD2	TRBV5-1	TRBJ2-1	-	CASSLAGLGGNEQFF	TGCGCCAGCAGCCTAGCGGGGCTTGGTGGCAATGAGCAGTTCTTC
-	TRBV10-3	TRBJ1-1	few	CAISEGRGNTEAFF	TGTGCCATCAGTGAGGGGAGGGGGAACACTGAAGCTTTCTTT
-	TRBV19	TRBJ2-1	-	CASSSPRRELYNEQFF	TGTGCCAGTAGCTCCCCAAGGAGGGAGTTATACAATGAGCAGTTCTTC
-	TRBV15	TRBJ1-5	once	CATSRDRDNNQPQHF	TGTGCCACCAGCAGAGATCGGGACAACAATCAGCCCCAGCATTTT
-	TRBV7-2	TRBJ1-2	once	CASSFGTTANYGYTF	TGTGCCAGCAGCTTTGGGACGACGGCAAACTATGGCTACACCTTC
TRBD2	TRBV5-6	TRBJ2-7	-	CASSPLGGGTYEQYF	TGTGCCAGCAGCCCGCTCGGGGGGGGAACCTACGAGCAGTACTTC
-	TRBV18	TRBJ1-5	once	CASSPWQYQPQHF	TGTGCCAGCTCACCATGGCAGTATCAGCCCCAGCATTTT
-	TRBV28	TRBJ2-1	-	CASSNLRVSSYNEQFF	TGTGCCAGCAGCAATTTACGCGTCAGCTCCTACAATGAGCAGTTCTTC
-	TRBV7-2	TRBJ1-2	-	CASSLEGAGYGYTF	TGTGCCAGCAGCTTAGAAGGGGCGGGCTATGGCTACACCTTC
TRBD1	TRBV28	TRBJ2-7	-	CASSTWTGGSYEQYF	TGTGCCAGCAGTACCTGGACAGGGGGCTCCTACGAGCAGTACTTC
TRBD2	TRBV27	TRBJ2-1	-	CASSGLAVSEQFF	TGTGCCAGCAGTGGACTAGCGGTGAGTGAGCAGTTCTTC
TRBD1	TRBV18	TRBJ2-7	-	CASSQTGTGSSYEQYF	TGTGCCAGCTCACAAACCGGGACAGGGAGCTCCTACGAGCAGTACTTC
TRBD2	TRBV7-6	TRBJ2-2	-	CASSPLAGPGELFF	TGTGCCAGCAGCCCGCTAGCGGGACCCGGGGAGCTGTTTTTT
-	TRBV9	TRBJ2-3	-	CASSLQEGGVIDTQYF	TGTGCCAGCAGCCTCCAGGAAGGGGGAGTGATAGATACGCAGTATTTT
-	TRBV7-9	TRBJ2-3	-	CASSPGTPSQYF	TGTGCCAGCAGCCCCGGGACCCCATCGCAGTATTTT
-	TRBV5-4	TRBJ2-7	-	CASSFRTLGDYEQYF	TGTGCCAGCAGCTTTCGGACTTTAGGGGACTACGAGCAGTACTTC
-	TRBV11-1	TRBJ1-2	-	CASSLSETLGYTF	TGTGCCAGCAGCCTTTCCGAGACACTTGGCTACACCTTC
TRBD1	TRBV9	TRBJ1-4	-	CASSVGTGFTNEKLFF	TGTGCCAGCAGCGTGGGGACAGGGTTTACTAATGAAAAACTGTTTTTT
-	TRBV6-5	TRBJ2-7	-	CASSYSYGYEQYF	TGTGCCAGCAGTTACTCTTACGGGTACGAGCAGTACTTC
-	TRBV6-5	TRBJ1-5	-	CASSYTSNQPQHF	TGTGCCAGCAGTTATACTAGCAATCAGCCCCAGCATTTT
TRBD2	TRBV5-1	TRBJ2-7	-	CASSLVAGGSYEQYF	TGCGCCAGCAGCTTGGTAGCGGGAGGGAGCTACGAGCAGTACTTC
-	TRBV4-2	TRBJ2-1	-	CASSQDAGAASSGNEQFF	TGTGCCAGCAGCCAAGATGCTGGGGCGGCATCGTCGGGCAATGAGCAGTTCTTC
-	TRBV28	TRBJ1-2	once	CASSIPGEGGPYGYTF	TGTGCCAGCAGCATCCCGGGGGAGGGGGGTCCTTATGGCTACACCTTC
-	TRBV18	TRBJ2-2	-	CATLTGAGRVGTGELFF	TGTGCCACTCTGACCGGGGCCGGCCGTGTTGGAACCGGGGAGCTGTTTTTT
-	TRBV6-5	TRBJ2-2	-	CASSYPDHTGELFF	TGTGCCAGCAGTTACCCAGATCACACCGGGGAGCTGTTTTTT
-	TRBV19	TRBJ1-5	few	CASNSGGNQPQHF	TGTGCCAGTAATTCAGGGGGCAATCAGCCCCAGCATTTT
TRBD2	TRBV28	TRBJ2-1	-	CASSWTSGRSDEQFF	TGTGCCAGCAGTTGGACTAGCGGGAGATCGGATGAGCAGTTCTTC
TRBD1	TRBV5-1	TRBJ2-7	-	CASSSDRGHFDEQYF	TGCGCCAGCAGCTCGGACAGGGGGCATTTCGACGAGCAGTACTTC
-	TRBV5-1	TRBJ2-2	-	CASSLEQGAGELFF	TGCGCCAGCAGCTTAGAGCAGGGAGCCGGGGAGCTGTTTTTT
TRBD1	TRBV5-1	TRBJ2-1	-	CASSLVPDRVNEQFF	TGCGCCAGCAGCTTGGTCCCGGACAGGGTCAATGAGCAGTTCTTC
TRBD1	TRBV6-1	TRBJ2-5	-	CASSEDRGRETQYF	TGTGCCAGCAGTGAAGACAGGGGGCGAGAGACCCAGTACTTC
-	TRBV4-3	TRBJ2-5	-	CASSQAIFPGETQYF	TGCGCCAGCAGCCAAGCTATCTTCCCCGGGGAGACCCAGTACTTC
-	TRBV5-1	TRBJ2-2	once	CASSVGQVEVGELFF	TGCGCCAGCAGCGTAGGGCAGGTTGAGGTCGGGGAGCTGTTTTTT
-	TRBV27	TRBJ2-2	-	CASSLSTTQTFDTGELFF	TGTGCCAGCAGTTTATCTACCACTCAGACCTTTGACACCGGGGAGCTGTTTTTT
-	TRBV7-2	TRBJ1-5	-	CASSPPGQPQHF	TGTGCCAGCAGCCCCCCGGGACAGCCCCAGCATTTT
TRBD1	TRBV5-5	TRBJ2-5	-	CASSLGQGGQETQYF	TGTGCCAGCAGCCTAGGACAGGGGGGGCAAGAGACCCAGTACTTC
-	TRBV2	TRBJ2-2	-	CASSEQNTGTGELFF	TGTGCCAGCAGTGAACAGAATACAGGCACCGGGGAGCTGTTTTTT
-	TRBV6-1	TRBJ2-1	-	CASSEWGLNEQFF	TGTGCCAGCAGTGAATGGGGGCTAAACGAGCAGTTCTTC
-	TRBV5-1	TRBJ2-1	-	CASSFGSSYNEQFF	TGCGCCAGCAGCTTTGGGAGCTCCTACAATGAGCAGTTCTTC
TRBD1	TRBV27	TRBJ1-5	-	CASALTGLAQPQHF	TGTGCCAGCGCGCTGACAGGGTTAGCTCAGCCCCAGCATTTT
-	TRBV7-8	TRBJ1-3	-	CASSLGTASGNTIYF	TGTGCCAGCAGCTTAGGGACAGCGTCTGGAAACACCATATATTTT